A selection of T cell receptor beta chains follows, all from one sample in a study of response to subunit inactivated influenza vaccine. TCRdb re-called the RT-PCR reads with MiXCR, one entry per CDR3 protein. The table lists a few hundred thousand distinct CDR3 sequences, 14% of them singletons. This material consisted of PBMCs from blood, taken approximately 13 days after vaccination. These receptors originate from a man aged 45 to 65 who received an inactivated influenza vaccine. CDR3s include the opening cysteine and the closing phenylalanine or tryptophan. Each record gives: D gene, V gene, CDR3 protein. A D gene is named only where the DNA matches it firmly.

NA TRBV2 CASNGQHTGELFF
NA TRBV6-2/TRBV6-3 CASTQGGSNNEQFF
TRBD1 TRBV12-3/TRBV12-4 CASSPSGTGGNQPQHF
NA TRBV20-1 CSARTRMRTEAFF
TRBD1 TRBV20-1 CSARDRASLNYGYTF
TRBD1 TRBV12-3/TRBV12-4 CASSLGTGGQNIQYF
NA TRBV7-2 CASSYMSLVPSIYGYTF
NA TRBV5-4 CASSFAQQGNEQFF
NA TRBV19 CASSPGPRNYNEQFF
NA TRBV28 CASSLVGLVNEQYF
TRBD2 TRBV6-1 CASNIAGGPRNVKNIQYF
TRBD1 TRBV5-1 CASSIGQGYNEQFF
TRBD1 TRBV5-4 CASSTTRGPETQYF
NA TRBV3-1 CVSSQTGGRAYEQYF
NA TRBV18 CASSLNRDTEQYF
NA TRBV6-2/TRBV6-3 CASSYSGSSSTDTQYF
TRBD1 TRBV7-9 CASSPPGQGKQYF
NA TRBV3-1 CASSQDGSSGNTIYF
TRBD1 TRBV6-5 CASSYSYRGVLDTEAFF
NA TRBV4-2 CASSPIGPWGQETQYF
TRBD1 TRBV27 CASSSTGPAYEQYF
TRBD2 TRBV6-5 CASSYTTGTSGYNEQFF
NA TRBV5-5 CASSLFDGGTEAFF
NA TRBV5-5 CASSPDEPYNEQFF
NA TRBV9 CASSVVTTDTQYF
NA TRBV6-1 CASSEFAVTGQPQHF
NA TRBV12-3/TRBV12-4 CASSLAEGRQPQHF
TRBD2 TRBV6-1 CASRQEKRGGFSYEQYF
NA TRBV21-1 CASSKKKTPWYF
NA TRBV18 CASSPKTGNQPQHF
NA TRBV18 CASSPFPANTGELFF
NA TRBV7-9 CASSPPGGRLEAFF
NA TRBV20-1 CSARKGGVYEQYF